What follows is one TCR beta chain and its context. The record originates from a study of identical twins. Germline V gives CDR1 MNHEY, CDR2 SMNVEV (reference sequence). CDR3 size: 16 residues. After removal of 4 bases from V and 4 bases from J, the junction contained 8 bases not matched to a gene. TCRdb re-called the 5' RACE reads with MiXCR, one entry per CDR3 protein. The sample records about 190,000 distinct CDR3 sequences, about 15% being singletons. These same data were also listed under a study on T cells expressing NK-cell markers.

Sequenced: CD8+ T cells sorted from blood. The chain employs TRBV27 and TRBJ2-7, with 12 bases that match TRBD2. The receptor comes from a young woman in good health. The CDR3 DNA follows: TGTGCCAGCAGTTCCCGGACTAGCGGGACCTTATACGAGCAGTACTTC. It is translated as CASSSRTSGTLYEQYF.